This T cell receptor beta chain is from a study of T cell responses to AZD1222 COVID-19 vaccine. Study details: Whether given at about 4 or about 12 weeks, second doses were pooled. Study-wide findings and caveats: Clonal diversity was possibly underestimated; the donors were predominantly white British and more often female. With two AZD1222 doses given, Spike-specific TCR breadth and depth both rose. The study identified only a handful of AZD1222 recipients as seropositive at baseline.

Note on this clone: Its antigen remains unknown.

TCRdb keeps only in-frame clones here, not all; method: immunoSEQ multiplex PCR. Among about 120,000 clones listed, around 92% were seen once. Sequences were derived from peripheral blood, sampled on day 0 of AZD1222 vaccination. This clonotype originated in an adult in good health.

The CDR3 spells CAWSGGGSFSGANVLTF. The DNA for the CDR3 is TGTGCCTGGAGTGGGGGAGGGTCCTTTTCTGGGGCCAACGTCCTGACTTTC. The chain recombines TRBV30 with TRBJ2-6; 7 bases are shared with TRBD2. CDR1 is GTSNPN and CDR2 is SVGIG in the germline V gene (reference sequence). After removal of 1 base from V and 1 base from J, the junction contained 7 bases not matched to a gene. The CDR3 is 17 residues long.